This TCR beta chain was profiled in a study of blood T cell repertoires in COVID-19. Study overall: Material from acute and convalescent COVID-19 was sourced from the United States, Italy and Spain. Sample material is recorded as cDNA or gDNA derived from T cells, B-cell-depleted T cells, or PBMCs.

In the original processing: From reference gene primer amplification, estimates of nucleated cell counts were derived. Repertoires were generated with immunoSEQ multiplex PCR, while TCRdb's copy carries only in-frame clones and drops some. V and J calls and clone size are as listed in that table; D and trimming were resolved from the DNA. The data hold some 240,000 clones, with 85% observed a single time. The CDR3 is 16 residues long. The junction had 10 bases not matched to a gene; V was cut back by 3 bases and J by 4 bases. The germline V gene encodes CDR1 SGDLS and CDR2 YYNGEE. Sequencing input: peripheral blood. The receptor was derived from a woman between 65 and 79 years old with COVID-19, enrolled during active disease. The V gene is TRBV9, the J gene TRBJ1-2, with TRBD1 matching 9 bases. CDR3 residues: CASSGGQGVWSYGYTF. The CDR3 DNA sequence: TGTGCCAGCAGCGGGGGACAGGGAGTCTGGAGCTATGGCTACACCTTC.